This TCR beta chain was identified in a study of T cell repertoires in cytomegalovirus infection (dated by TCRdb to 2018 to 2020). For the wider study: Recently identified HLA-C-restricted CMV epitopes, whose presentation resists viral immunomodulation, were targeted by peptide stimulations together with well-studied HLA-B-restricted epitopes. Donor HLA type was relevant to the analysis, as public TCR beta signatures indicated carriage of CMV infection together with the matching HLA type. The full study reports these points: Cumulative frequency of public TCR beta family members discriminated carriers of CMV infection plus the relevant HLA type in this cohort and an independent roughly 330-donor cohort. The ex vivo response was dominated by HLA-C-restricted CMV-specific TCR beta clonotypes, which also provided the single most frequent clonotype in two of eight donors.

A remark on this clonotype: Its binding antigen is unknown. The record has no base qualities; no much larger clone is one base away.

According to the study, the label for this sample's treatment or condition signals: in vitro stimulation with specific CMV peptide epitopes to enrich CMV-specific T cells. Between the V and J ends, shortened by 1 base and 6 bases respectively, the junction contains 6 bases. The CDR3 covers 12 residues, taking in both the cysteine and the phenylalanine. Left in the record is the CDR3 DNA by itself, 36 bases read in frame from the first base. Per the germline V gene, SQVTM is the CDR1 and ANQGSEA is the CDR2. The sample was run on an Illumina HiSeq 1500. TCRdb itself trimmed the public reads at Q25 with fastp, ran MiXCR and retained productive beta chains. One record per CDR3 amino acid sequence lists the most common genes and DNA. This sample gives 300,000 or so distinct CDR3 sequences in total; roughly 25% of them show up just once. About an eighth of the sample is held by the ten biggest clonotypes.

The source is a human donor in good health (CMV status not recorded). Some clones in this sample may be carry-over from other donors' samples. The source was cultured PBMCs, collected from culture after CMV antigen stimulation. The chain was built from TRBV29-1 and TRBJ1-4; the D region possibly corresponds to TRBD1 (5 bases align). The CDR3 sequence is CSVEGDYEKLFF. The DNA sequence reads TGCAGCGTTGAAGGGGACTATGAAAAACTGTTTTTT.